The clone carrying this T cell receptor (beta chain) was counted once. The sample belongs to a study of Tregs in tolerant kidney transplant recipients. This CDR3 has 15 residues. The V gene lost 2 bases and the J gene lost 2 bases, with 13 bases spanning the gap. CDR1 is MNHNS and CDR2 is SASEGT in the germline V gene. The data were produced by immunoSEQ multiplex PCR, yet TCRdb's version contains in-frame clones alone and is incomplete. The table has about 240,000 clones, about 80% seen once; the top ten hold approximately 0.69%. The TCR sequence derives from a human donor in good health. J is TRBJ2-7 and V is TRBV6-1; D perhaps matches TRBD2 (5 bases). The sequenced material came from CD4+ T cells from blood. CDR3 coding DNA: TGTGCCAGCAGTGAAATGGAGGTCAGCCCCTACGAGCAGTACTTC. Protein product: CASSEMEVSPYEQYF.